The rows below give T cell receptor beta chains drawn from one sample of a study of T cell responses to AZD1222 COVID-19 vaccine. Libraries were prepared by immunoSEQ multiplex PCR; TCRdb keeps only in-frame clonotypes and omits some of them. The table records 130,000 or so clones, approximately 88% of them present only once. This specimen was peripheral blood, taken on day 0 of AZD1222 vaccination. These TCRs come from an adult in good health. Both conserved end residues are part of each CDR3. Each record gives: V gene, D gene, J gene, CDR3 length, clone size, CDR3 protein, CDR3 DNA. D genes are given only for firm matches. Some rows mark clone size as missing; the rest say once, few, many or name a class of expanded clone.

V gene: TRBV11-2
D gene: NA
J gene: TRBJ2-7
CDR3 length: 13
clone size: NA
CDR3 protein: CASSLGTAYEQYF
CDR3 DNA: TGTGCCAGCAGCTTAGGGACAGCTTACGAGCAGTACTTC

V gene: TRBV4-1
D gene: NA
J gene: TRBJ1-4
CDR3 length: 15
clone size: few
CDR3 protein: CASSQGSRGDEKLFF
CDR3 DNA: TGCGCCAGCAGCCAAGGTTCGAGGGGCGATGAAAAACTGTTTTTT

V gene: TRBV18
D gene: NA
J gene: TRBJ2-1
CDR3 length: 12
clone size: NA
CDR3 protein: CASSPAADEQFF
CDR3 DNA: TGTGCCAGCTCACCCGCCGCAGATGAGCAGTTCTTC

V gene: TRBV28
D gene: TRBD1
J gene: TRBJ2-6
CDR3 length: 15
clone size: NA
CDR3 protein: CASSSGGSGANVLTF
CDR3 DNA: TGTGCCAGCAGTTCAGGGGGTTCTGGGGCCAACGTCCTGACTTTC

V gene: TRBV5-4
D gene: NA
J gene: TRBJ2-3
CDR3 length: 18
clone size: once
CDR3 protein: CASSSGAWGIRSRDTQYF
CDR3 DNA: TGTGCCAGCAGCTCGGGAGCCTGGGGTATACGCAGTAGAGATACGCAGTATTTT

V gene: TRBV12-3/TRBV12-4
D gene: NA
J gene: TRBJ1-2
CDR3 length: 13
clone size: NA
CDR3 protein: CASSLRLNYGYTF
CDR3 DNA: TGTGCCAGCAGTTTACGCCTTAACTATGGCTACACCTTC

V gene: TRBV6-5
D gene: TRBD1
J gene: TRBJ2-2
CDR3 length: 14
clone size: NA
CDR3 protein: CASSRGRSAGELFF
CDR3 DNA: TGTGCCAGCAGTAGGGGGCGAAGCGCCGGGGAGCTGTTTTTT

V gene: TRBV4-3
D gene: NA
J gene: TRBJ2-5
CDR3 length: 15
clone size: NA
CDR3 protein: CASSQGPRARETQYF
CDR3 DNA: TGCGCCAGCAGCCAAGGTCCTCGGGCGAGGGAGACCCAGTACTTC

V gene: TRBV4-3
D gene: NA
J gene: TRBJ2-2
CDR3 length: 13
clone size: NA
CDR3 protein: CASSQARAGELFF
CDR3 DNA: TGCGCCAGCAGCCAAGCTAGGGCCGGGGAGCTGTTTTTT

V gene: TRBV7-9
D gene: TRBD1
J gene: TRBJ1-1
CDR3 length: 17
clone size: NA
CDR3 protein: CASSLAWGGQKYTEAFF
CDR3 DNA: TGTGCCAGCAGCTTAGCGTGGGGGGGACAGAAATACACTGAAGCTTTCTTT

V gene: TRBV6-2/TRBV6-3
D gene: NA
J gene: TRBJ1-2
CDR3 length: 15
clone size: NA
CDR3 protein: CASSYLAPGGYGYTF
CDR3 DNA: TGTGCCAGCAGTTACTTGGCTCCCGGAGGATATGGCTACACCTTC

V gene: TRBV7-6
D gene: NA
J gene: TRBJ1-2
CDR3 length: 16
clone size: NA
CDR3 protein: CASSSSPMDSLYGYTF
CDR3 DNA: TGTGCCAGCAGCTCCTCTCCCATGGACAGCCTTTATGGCTACACCTTC

V gene: TRBV19
D gene: NA
J gene: TRBJ2-3
CDR3 length: 16
clone size: NA
CDR3 protein: CASSIRFRDLRGTQYF
CDR3 DNA: TGTGCCAGTAGTATTAGATTTAGGGACCTCCGAGGTACGCAGTATTTT

V gene: TRBV7-2
D gene: NA
J gene: TRBJ2-7
CDR3 length: 13
clone size: NA
CDR3 protein: CASSWEGAYEQYF
CDR3 DNA: TGTGCCAGCAGCTGGGAGGGGGCTTACGAGCAGTACTTC

V gene: TRBV4-1
D gene: TRBD2
J gene: TRBJ2-5
CDR3 length: 17
clone size: NA
CDR3 protein: CASSQRSPSGSPETQYF
CDR3 DNA: TGCGCCAGCAGCCAAAGGTCTCCTAGCGGGAGCCCAGAGACCCAGTACTTC

V gene: TRBV3-1/TRBV3-2
D gene: NA
J gene: TRBJ1-2
CDR3 length: 15
clone size: NA
CDR3 protein: CASSQVGGRVYGYTF
CDR3 DNA: TGTGCCAGCAGCCAAGTCGGGGGCAGGGTCTATGGCTACACCTTC

V gene: TRBV9
D gene: NA
J gene: TRBJ1-3
CDR3 length: 15
clone size: NA
CDR3 protein: CASSVEPTGGNTIYF
CDR3 DNA: TGTGCCAGCAGCGTAGAACCGACGGGGGGAAACACCATATATTTT

V gene: TRBV5-1
D gene: NA
J gene: TRBJ1-2
CDR3 length: 13
clone size: few
CDR3 protein: CASSFGAGRGYTF
CDR3 DNA: TGCGCCAGCAGCTTCGGAGCGGGGAGGGGCTACACCTTC

V gene: TRBV7-9
D gene: TRBD2
J gene: TRBJ2-1
CDR3 length: 15
clone size: NA
CDR3 protein: CASSFSGGAHNEQFF
CDR3 DNA: TGTGCCAGCAGCTTTAGCGGGGGGGCCCACAATGAGCAGTTCTTC

V gene: TRBV18
D gene: NA
J gene: TRBJ2-3
CDR3 length: 14
clone size: NA
CDR3 protein: CASSPRDGTDTQYF
CDR3 DNA: TGTGCCAGCTCACCACGTGACGGGACAGATACGCAGTATTTT

V gene: TRBV9
D gene: NA
J gene: TRBJ2-5
CDR3 length: 14
clone size: once
CDR3 protein: CASSVDTGQETQYF
CDR3 DNA: TGTGCCAGCAGCGTAGACACCGGCCAAGAGACCCAGTACTTC

V gene: TRBV2
D gene: NA
J gene: TRBJ1-4
CDR3 length: 14
clone size: NA
CDR3 protein: CASSEYPRGEKLFF
CDR3 DNA: TGTGCCAGCAGTGAATATCCAAGGGGTGAAAAACTGTTTTTT

V gene: TRBV20-1
D gene: NA
J gene: TRBJ2-1
CDR3 length: 11
clone size: NA
CDR3 protein: CSSLVWNEQFF
CDR3 DNA: TGCAGTTCGCTAGTATGGAATGAGCAGTTCTTC

V gene: TRBV2
D gene: NA
J gene: TRBJ1-2
CDR3 length: 15
clone size: NA
CDR3 protein: CATEQGGGGDYGYTF
CDR3 DNA: TGTGCCACTGAACAGGGAGGCGGTGGTGACTATGGCTACACCTTC

V gene: TRBV6-5
D gene: NA
J gene: TRBJ1-5
CDR3 length: 12
clone size: NA
CDR3 protein: CASKPPYQPQHF
CDR3 DNA: TGTGCCAGCAAGCCACCTTATCAGCCCCAGCATTTT

V gene: TRBV7-2
D gene: NA
J gene: TRBJ1-2
CDR3 length: 14
clone size: NA
CDR3 protein: CASSLADHTRGYTF
CDR3 DNA: TGTGCCAGCAGCTTAGCAGACCACACAAGGGGCTACACCTTC

V gene: TRBV5-6
D gene: NA
J gene: TRBJ1-6
CDR3 length: 16
clone size: once
CDR3 protein: CASSPPPGTANSPLHF
CDR3 DNA: TGTGCCAGCAGCCCACCCCCCGGGACGGCAAATTCACCCCTCCACTTT

V gene: TRBV30
D gene: NA
J gene: TRBJ2-1
CDR3 length: 13
clone size: NA
CDR3 protein: CAWSRQINNEQFF
CDR3 DNA: TGTGCCTGGAGTCGGCAGATAAACAATGAGCAGTTCTTC

V gene: TRBV4-2
D gene: TRBD2
J gene: TRBJ2-4
CDR3 length: 18
clone size: NA
CDR3 protein: CASSQAWEAGRVRNIQYF
CDR3 DNA: TGTGCCAGCAGCCAGGCTTGGGAAGCGGGGAGGGTGAGAAACATTCAGTACTTC

V gene: TRBV30
D gene: TRBD1
J gene: TRBJ1-2
CDR3 length: 14
clone size: NA
CDR3 protein: CAWSVRGTGTGYTF
CDR3 DNA: TGTGCCTGGAGTGTAAGGGGGACAGGGACTGGCTACACCTTC

V gene: TRBV7-2
D gene: NA
J gene: TRBJ2-3
CDR3 length: 16
clone size: NA
CDR3 protein: CASSPTQGGLLDTQYF
CDR3 DNA: TGTGCCAGCAGCCCGACCCAAGGGGGGCTTCTAGATACGCAGTATTTT

V gene: TRBV7-2
D gene: TRBD1
J gene: TRBJ2-7
CDR3 length: 14
clone size: NA
CDR3 protein: CASAEGKGAHEQYF
CDR3 DNA: TGTGCCAGCGCCGAGGGAAAGGGGGCCCACGAGCAGTACTTC

V gene: TRBV6-5
D gene: NA
J gene: TRBJ2-3
CDR3 length: 15
clone size: NA
CDR3 protein: CASRPLRLSTDTQYF
CDR3 DNA: TGTGCCAGCAGACCGCTACGGCTTTCCACAGATACGCAGTATTTT

V gene: TRBV3-1/TRBV3-2
D gene: NA
J gene: TRBJ1-6
CDR3 length: 14
clone size: NA
CDR3 protein: CASSHDSYNSPLHF
CDR3 DNA: TGTGCCAGCAGCCATGACAGTTATAATTCACCCCTCCACTTT

V gene: TRBV16
D gene: TRBD1
J gene: TRBJ1-1
CDR3 length: 15
clone size: NA
CDR3 protein: CASSHSDRVRTEAFF
CDR3 DNA: TGTGCCAGCAGCCATTCTGACAGGGTGCGAACTGAAGCTTTCTTT

V gene: TRBV7-2
D gene: NA
J gene: TRBJ1-5
CDR3 length: 15
clone size: NA
CDR3 protein: CASSLGAVSNQPQHF
CDR3 DNA: TGTGCCAGCAGCCTGGGGGCAGTGAGCAATCAGCCCCAGCATTTT

V gene: TRBV5-1
D gene: NA
J gene: TRBJ2-7
CDR3 length: 14
clone size: NA
CDR3 protein: CASSLQGPLYEQYF
CDR3 DNA: TGCGCCAGCAGCTTGCAGGGGCCACTCTACGAGCAGTACTTC

V gene: TRBV3-1/TRBV3-2
D gene: NA
J gene: TRBJ1-4
CDR3 length: 17
clone size: NA
CDR3 protein: CASSPVGFTATNEKLFF
CDR3 DNA: TGTGCCAGCAGCCCGGTGGGGTTCACCGCAACTAATGAAAAACTGTTTTTT

V gene: TRBV7-8
D gene: TRBD1
J gene: TRBJ1-5
CDR3 length: 18
clone size: NA
CDR3 protein: CASSGEKTGVYSNQPQHF
CDR3 DNA: TGTGCCAGCAGCGGGGAAAAAACAGGGGTTTATAGCAATCAGCCCCAGCATTTT

V gene: TRBV4-3
D gene: NA
J gene: TRBJ2-1
CDR3 length: 16
clone size: NA
CDR3 protein: CASSQNFQQRGNEQFF
CDR3 DNA: TGCGCCAGCAGCCAAAACTTCCAGCAAAGGGGCAATGAGCAGTTCTTC

V gene: TRBV5-4
D gene: NA
J gene: TRBJ2-1
CDR3 length: 13
clone size: few
CDR3 protein: CASSLMAYNEQFF
CDR3 DNA: TGTGCCAGCAGCTTGATGGCGTACAATGAGCAGTTCTTC

V gene: TRBV3-1/TRBV3-2
D gene: TRBD1
J gene: TRBJ1-6
CDR3 length: 14
clone size: NA
CDR3 protein: CASSHRGQNSPLHF
CDR3 DNA: TGTGCCAGCAGCCACAGGGGGCAGAATTCACCCCTCCACTTT

V gene: TRBV7-2
D gene: TRBD1
J gene: TRBJ2-7
CDR3 length: 16
clone size: NA
CDR3 protein: CASSYPRDRGLREQYF
CDR3 DNA: TGTGCCAGCAGCTACCCCCGGGACAGGGGGCTCCGTGAGCAGTACTTC

V gene: TRBV28
D gene: NA
J gene: TRBJ1-6
CDR3 length: 14
clone size: NA
CDR3 protein: CASTAGRENSPLHF
CDR3 DNA: TGTGCCAGCACCGCCGGGAGAGAAAATTCACCCCTCCACTTT

V gene: TRBV5-1
D gene: TRBD1
J gene: TRBJ2-2
CDR3 length: 16
clone size: NA
CDR3 protein: CASSLASRGPAGELFF
CDR3 DNA: TGCGCCAGCAGCTTGGCCAGTAGGGGGCCCGCCGGGGAGCTGTTTTTT

V gene: TRBV5-4
D gene: NA
J gene: TRBJ2-1
CDR3 length: 14
clone size: NA
CDR3 protein: CASSLTGGRDEQFF
CDR3 DNA: TGTGCCAGCAGCCTGACAGGAGGGAGGGATGAGCAGTTCTTC

V gene: TRBV21-1
D gene: NA
J gene: TRBJ1-2
CDR3 length: 16
clone size: NA
CDR3 protein: CASKRGQVARLYGYTF
CDR3 DNA: TGTGCCAGCAAAAGGGGACAGGTCGCAAGATTATACGGCTACACCTTC

V gene: TRBV4-1
D gene: NA
J gene: TRBJ2-1
CDR3 length: 14
clone size: NA
CDR3 protein: CASSRRPSQDEQFF
CDR3 DNA: TGCGCCAGCAGCCGAAGACCCTCGCAGGATGAGCAGTTCTTC

V gene: TRBV6-2/TRBV6-3
D gene: NA
J gene: TRBJ1-6
CDR3 length: 20
clone size: NA
CDR3 protein: CASSWHGGGALKSYNSPLHF
CDR3 DNA: TGTGCCAGCAGTTGGCACGGAGGGGGGGCTCTCAAGTCCTATAATTCACCCCTCCACTTT

V gene: TRBV7-2
D gene: NA
J gene: TRBJ1-2
CDR3 length: 16
clone size: NA
CDR3 protein: CASSSMDPFKDYGYTF
CDR3 DNA: TGTGCCAGCAGCTCCATGGACCCTTTTAAGGACTATGGCTACACCTTC

V gene: TRBV5-1
D gene: NA
J gene: TRBJ2-7
CDR3 length: 17
clone size: NA
CDR3 protein: CASSLEDYRTLSYEQYF
CDR3 DNA: TGCGCCAGCAGCTTGGAAGATTATCGGACGTTGTCCTACGAGCAGTACTTC

V gene: TRBV9
D gene: TRBD2
J gene: TRBJ2-2
CDR3 length: 16
clone size: NA
CDR3 protein: CASSVAGGRSSGELFF
CDR3 DNA: TGTGCCAGCAGCGTAGCGGGGGGGAGAAGTTCCGGGGAGCTGTTTTTT

V gene: TRBV13
D gene: NA
J gene: TRBJ2-5
CDR3 length: 13
clone size: NA
CDR3 protein: CASSLDSQETQYF
CDR3 DNA: TGTGCCAGCAGCTTGGACAGTCAAGAGACCCAGTACTTC

V gene: TRBV15
D gene: NA
J gene: TRBJ1-5
CDR3 length: 16
clone size: NA
CDR3 protein: CATSRDHNPSNQPQHF
CDR3 DNA: TGTGCCACCAGCAGAGATCATAACCCAAGCAATCAGCCCCAGCATTTT

V gene: TRBV7-2
D gene: TRBD1
J gene: TRBJ2-1
CDR3 length: 16
clone size: NA
CDR3 protein: CASSNYRGLVNDEQFF
CDR3 DNA: TGTGCCAGCAGCAACTACAGGGGGCTGGTAAATGATGAGCAGTTCTTC

V gene: TRBV10-1
D gene: NA
J gene: TRBJ1-1
CDR3 length: 9
clone size: NA
CDR3 protein: CALNREAFF
CDR3 DNA: TGCGCCCTCAATAGGGAAGCTTTCTTT

V gene: TRBV15
D gene: NA
J gene: TRBJ1-3
CDR3 length: 13
clone size: once
CDR3 protein: CATSPAPVDTIYF
CDR3 DNA: TGTGCCACCAGCCCCGCCCCGGTGGACACCATATATTTT